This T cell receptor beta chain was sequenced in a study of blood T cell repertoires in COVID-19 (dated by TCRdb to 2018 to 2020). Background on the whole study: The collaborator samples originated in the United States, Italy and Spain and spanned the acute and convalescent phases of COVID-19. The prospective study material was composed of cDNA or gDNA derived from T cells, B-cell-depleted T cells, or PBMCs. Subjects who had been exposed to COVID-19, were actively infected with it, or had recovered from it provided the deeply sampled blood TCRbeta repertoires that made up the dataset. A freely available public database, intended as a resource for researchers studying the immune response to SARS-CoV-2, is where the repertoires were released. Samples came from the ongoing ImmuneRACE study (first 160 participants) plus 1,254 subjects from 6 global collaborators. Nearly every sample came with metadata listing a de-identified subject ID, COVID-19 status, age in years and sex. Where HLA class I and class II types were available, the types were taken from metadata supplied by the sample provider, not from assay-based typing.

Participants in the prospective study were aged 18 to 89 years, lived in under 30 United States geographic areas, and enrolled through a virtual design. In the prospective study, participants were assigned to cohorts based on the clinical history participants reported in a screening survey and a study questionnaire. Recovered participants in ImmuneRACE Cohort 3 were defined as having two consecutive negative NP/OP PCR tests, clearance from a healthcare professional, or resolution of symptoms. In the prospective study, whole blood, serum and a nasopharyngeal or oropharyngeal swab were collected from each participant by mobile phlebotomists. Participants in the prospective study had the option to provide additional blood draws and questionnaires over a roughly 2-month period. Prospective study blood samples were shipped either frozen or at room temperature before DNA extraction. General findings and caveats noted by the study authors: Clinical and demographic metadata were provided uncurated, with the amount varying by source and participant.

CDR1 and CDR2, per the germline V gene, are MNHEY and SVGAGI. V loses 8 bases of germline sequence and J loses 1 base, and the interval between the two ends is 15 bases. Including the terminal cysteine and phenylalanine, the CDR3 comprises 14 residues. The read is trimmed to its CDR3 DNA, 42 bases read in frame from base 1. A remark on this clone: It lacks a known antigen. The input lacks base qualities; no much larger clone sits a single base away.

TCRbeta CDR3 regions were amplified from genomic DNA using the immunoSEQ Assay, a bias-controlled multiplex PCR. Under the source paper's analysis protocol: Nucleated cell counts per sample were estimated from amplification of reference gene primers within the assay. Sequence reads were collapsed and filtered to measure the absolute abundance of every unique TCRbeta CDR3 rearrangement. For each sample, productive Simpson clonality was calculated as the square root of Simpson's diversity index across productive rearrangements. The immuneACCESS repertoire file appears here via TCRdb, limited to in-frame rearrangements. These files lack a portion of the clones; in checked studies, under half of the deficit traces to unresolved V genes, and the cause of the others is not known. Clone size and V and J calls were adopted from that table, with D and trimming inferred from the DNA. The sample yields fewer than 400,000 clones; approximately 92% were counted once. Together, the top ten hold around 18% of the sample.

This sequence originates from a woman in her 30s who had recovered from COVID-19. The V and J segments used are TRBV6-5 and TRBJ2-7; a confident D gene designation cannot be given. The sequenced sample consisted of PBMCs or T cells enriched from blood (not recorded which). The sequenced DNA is TGTGCCAGCTCGGTTTCTGTGCGGTCCTACGAGCAGTACTTC. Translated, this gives CASSVSVRSYEQYF.